This T cell receptor (beta chain) is from a study of graft-versus-host responses after intestinal transplantation. At the level of the study: Induction with anti-thymocyte globulin, then tacrolimus and steroids for three to four years, was given to all recipients.

Study-wide results and caveats: High graft-versus-host to host-versus-graft clonal ratios were found in allografts of patients who had graft-donor T cell macrochimerism. GvH clones detected in recipient marrow included some appearing first in ileum or blood.

A note on this clone: Antigen: not known.

Here immunoSEQ multiplex PCR was the method, and the copy in TCRdb shows in-frame clones only, minus some. The data contain around 100,000 clones, 85% to 95% of them singletons. CDR1 is SGHDT, CDR2 YYEEEE, per germline. Trimming took off 0 bases at V and 14 bases at J, with 11 bases between the two ends. The CDR3 has 11 residues. Sequenced here: unstimulated CD8+ T cells sorted from spleen or lymph node cells, sampled before transplant. The chain links TRBV5-6 to TRBJ1-2, with unresolved D. The origin of this receptor is a human donor who was the organ donor for an intestinal transplant. The chain's CDR3 is CASSLETQMTF. In DNA, the CDR3 is TGTGCCAGCAGCTTGGAGACACAGATGACCTTC. Looking up the rest from reference TRBV5-6 and TRBJ1-2 gives the full variable domain: DAGVTQSPTHLIKTRGQQVTLRCSPKSGHDTVSWYQQALGQGPQFIFQYYEEEERQRGNFPDRFSGHQFPNYSSELNVNALLLGDSALYLCASSLETQMTFGSGTRLTVV.